This entry lists 30 T cell receptor beta chains sequenced from one sample in a study of PD-1 blockade in classical Hodgkin lymphoma. Noted time point: cycle 4 day 1 (C4D1), after 6 weeks of nivolumab. Every single patient, without exception, relapsed after autologous stem cell transplantation, and brentuximab vedotin exposure varied. Magnetic depletion of unwanted cells isolated CD4+ T cells from thawed PBMCs. Data came from immunoSEQ multiplex PCR; TCRdb stores just in-frame clones and leaves some out. The sample has about 25,000 clones; 75% to 90% are singletons. The specimen comprised CD4+ T cells from blood, sampled before the fourth cycle of nivolumab. Receptors originate from a human donor with classical Hodgkin lymphoma.

This clone rates as medium-sized. The CDR3: CASTEGGTSGNTIYF. The CDR3, as DNA: TGTGCCAGCACTGAGGGAGGAACCTCTGGAAACACCATATATTTT. The gene calls are TRBV28 and TRBJ1-3; D gene uncertain. Germline CDR1 is MDHEN and CDR2 is SYDVKM. This CDR3 has 15 amino acids. The V end was cut by 7 bases, the J end by 0 bases, with 13 bases between.

This chain connects TRBV7-9 to TRBJ1-4; D ambiguous. The CDR3 has 15 residues. CDR1 is SEHNR, CDR2 FQNEAQ, per germline (reference sequence). The V and J ends lost 2 bases and 0 bases respectively, with 7 bases between them. The CDR3 DNA is TGTGCCAGCAGCTTATCCGGGACAACTAATGAAAAACTGTTTTTT. Amino acids: CASSLSGTTNEKLFF.

This clone was recorded a few times. CDR3 nucleotide sequence: TGCGCCAGCAGCCAAGAAGCCAGTGGTCTAGGGGGCGGTAACATTCAGTACTTC. This encodes CASSQEASGLGGGNIQYF. J is TRBJ2-4 and V is TRBV4-3; TRBD1 matches 7 bases. The CDR3 spans 18 residues. V was clipped by 0 bases and J by 7 bases; unmatched bases: 15. The germline CDR1 and CDR2 sequences are LGHNA and YSLEER.

The CDR3 DNA follows: TGCAGCGTCGCTCGACAGGGGGGCACTGAAGCTTTCTTT. Its translation is CSVARQGGTEAFF. The chain is built from TRBV29-1 and TRBJ1-1, with 9 bases fitting TRBD1. Germline V gene lookup returns CDR1 SQVTM and CDR2 ANQGSEA. The CDR3 sequence is 13 residues long. The J segment lost 4 bases and the V segment lost 6 bases, leaving 6 bases of the junction unmatched.

The chain joins TRBV30 to TRBJ2-7; a weak D match, TRBD1 (6 bases). The CDR3 is made up of 12 amino acids. Germline values: CDR1 GTSNPN, CDR2 SVGIG (reference sequence). V was cut by 2 bases and J by 6 bases, with 11 bases left in between. CDR3 region: CAWSKQGSEQYF. Here the CDR3 DNA reads TGTGCCTGGAGTAAACAGGGCTCCGAGCAGTACTTC.

The V call is TRBV7-9, the J call TRBJ2-3; possibly TRBD1 or TRBD2 for D (5 bases each). This CDR3 is built from 15 residues. Germline CDR1 is SEHNR and CDR2 is FQNEAQ (reference sequence). V lost 5 bases, J lost 2 bases, and 14 bases lay in between. CDR3 in amino acids: CASSVRRGATDTQYF. DNA for the CDR3: TGTGCCAGCAGCGTTCGACGAGGGGCCACAGATACGCAGTATTTT.

This chain joins TRBV7-9 and TRBJ2-3; 7 bases match TRBD2. The V segment lost 5 bases and the J segment 2 bases; nucleotides outside the gene matches: 7. The CDR3 extends over 15 amino acids. Germline V gives CDR1 SEHNR, CDR2 FQNEAQ (reference sequence). The CDR3, as DNA: TGTGCCAGCAGCGTATCCGGGAGGACCACAGATACGCAGTATTTT. Translating it yields CASSVSGRTTDTQYF.

V usage is TRBV10-3 and J usage is TRBJ2-1; tentative D call: TRBD2 (5 bases). Looked up from germline, CDR1 is ENHRY and CDR2 is SYGVKD. The CDR3 sequence is 12 residues long. The V gene lost 7 bases and the J gene lost 7 bases, with 11 bases spanning the gap. The DNA of the CDR3 is TGTGCCATCACCGTCCCGGGGAATGAGCAGTTCTTC. The encoded protein is CAITVPGNEQFF.

V and J are TRBV2 and TRBJ1-1; D remains unclear. This CDR3 contains 14 residues. V lost 5 bases and J 0 bases, leaving 10 bases between the germline ends. CDR1 and CDR2 (germline): SNHLY, FYNNEI. The CDR3 spells CASSQRKLNTEAFF. In DNA form, the CDR3 reads TGTGCCAGCAGTCAAAGGAAATTGAACACTGAAGCTTTCTTT.

The J gene is TRBJ1-2, the V gene TRBV5-1; D is ambiguous. V lost 4 bases, J lost 6 bases, and 22 bases lay in between. The CDR3 runs to 16 residues. Looked up from germline, CDR1 is SGHRS and CDR2 is YFSETQ. The CDR3 protein is CASSPDPYPGRDGYTF. The CDR3 DNA is TGCGCCAGCAGCCCTGATCCCTACCCTGGACGAGATGGCTACACCTTC.

The V call is TRBV29-1, the J call TRBJ2-1; D is unclear. Germline CDR1 is SQVTM and CDR2 is ANQGSEA. The ends were cut back, 3 bases at V and 0 bases at J, with 9 bases in the middle. The CDR3 sequence is 14 residues long. In DNA form, the CDR3 reads TGCAGCGTTGAGGAAACGGTCTCCTACAATGAGCAGTTCTTC. Encoded protein: CSVEETVSYNEQFF.

The chain recombines TRBV9 with TRBJ2-1; 7 bases are a match to TRBD2. The CDR3 covers 11 residues. After removal of 4 bases from V and 15 bases from J, the junction contained 7 bases not matched to a gene. The germline CDR1 and CDR2 sequences are SGDLS and YYNGEE. The CDR3 coding sequence is TGTGCCAGCAGCCCCTCCGGGGGGTGGTTCTTC. Translated, it gives CASSPSGGWFF.

This chain connects TRBV6-5 to TRBJ1-4, with TRBD1 matching 7 bases. This CDR3 spans 16 amino acids. CDR1 MNHEY and CDR2 SVGAGI come from the germline V gene. V was clipped by 2 bases and J by 5 bases; unmatched bases: 8. The CDR3 nucleotides read TGTGCCAGCAGTTACCGGCGACAGGGACCCAATGAAAAACTGTTTTTT. Amino acids: CASSYRRQGPNEKLFF.

The V gene is TRBV4-3, the J gene TRBJ1-5; D is unclear. This CDR3 is 13 amino acids long. CDR1 and CDR2 (germline): LGHNA, YSLEER. V was trimmed by 4 bases and J by 4 bases, leaving 8 bases between them. Here the CDR3 reads CASSPHYNQPQHF. The CDR3 coding sequence is TGCGCCAGCAGCCCGCACTATAATCAGCCCCAGCATTTT.

The V call is TRBV10-1, the J call TRBJ1-6; D is uncertain. The CDR3 consists of 16 residues. Germline lookup yields CDR1 WNHNN and CDR2 SYGVQD (reference sequence). V was cut by 3 bases and J by 3 bases, with 12 bases left in between. CDR3 in DNA: TGCGCCAGCAGTGACCCGAACAAGAACTATAATTCACCCCTCCACTTT. The encoded protein is CASSDPNKNYNSPLHF.

The genes are TRBV4-2 and TRBJ2-3, with TRBD2 matching over 9 bases. From germline, CDR1 is LGHNA and CDR2 YNFKEQ. Trimming took 4 bases from V and 1 from J; bases not matched to a gene: 12. The CDR3 extends over 18 amino acids. The DNA of the CDR3 is TGTGCCAGCAGCCTAGGGCGCGGGGGGGCGTTTGGCACAGATACGCAGTATTTT. Protein: CASSLGRGGAFGTDTQYF.

This chain uses TRBV10-3 with TRBJ2-7, with TRBD1 matching 8 bases. This CDR3 region has 14 residues. V lost 5 bases to trimming and J lost 6 bases; unmatched junction nucleotides: 9. Per the germline V gene, CDR1 is ENHRY and CDR2 is SYGVKD. In DNA, the CDR3 is TGTGCCATCAGTACCAGGGGGCTCGACTCCGAGCAGTACTTC. Its translation: CAISTRGLDSEQYF.

This clone has just a few counts. The chain employs TRBV19 and TRBJ1-6, with D maybe TRBD1 (6 bases). This CDR3 region has 14 residues. Trimming cost V 3 bases and J 10 bases, with 13 bases left between them. Per germline, CDR1 LNHDA and CDR2 SQIVND (reference sequence). CDR3 nucleotide sequence: TGTGCCAGTAGTATGCAGGGGAGAGCCTCACCCCTCCACTTT. It codes for CASSMQGRASPLHF.

The rearrangement links TRBV2 to TRBJ2-1; 16 bases are a match to TRBD2. CDR3 length: 16 residues. Germline V gives CDR1 SNHLY, CDR2 FYNNEI. Unmatched junction bases numbered 3, after V lost 2 bases and J lost 8 bases. Written as DNA, the CDR3 is TGTGCCAGCAGTGAACTAGGGACTAGCGGGGGGGATGAGCAGTTCTTC. It specifies CASSELGTSGGDEQFF. Variable domain in full (rest from reference TRBV2 and TRBJ2-1): EPEVTQTPSHQVTQMGQEVILRCVPISNHLYFYWYRQILGQKVEFLVSFYNNEISEKSEIFDDQFSVERPDGSNFTLKIRSTKLEDSAMYFCASSELGTSGGDEQFFGPGTRLTVL.

The DNA of the CDR3 is TGTGCCAGTAGTGCCGGTCCTAATCACTACAATGAGCAGTTCTTC. It is translated as CASSAGPNHYNEQFF. The chain recombines TRBV19 with TRBJ2-1, with unresolved D. Between the trimmed V and J ends, which lost 5 bases and 3 bases, there was a span of 14 bases. Per the germline V gene, CDR1 is LNHDA and CDR2 is SQIVND (reference sequence). This CDR3 comprises 15 residues.

The V and J genes are TRBV2 and TRBJ1-4, with TRBD1 as a possible D gene (5 bases). This CDR3 is built from 15 residues. The V end was cut by 6 bases, the J end by 3 bases, with 14 bases between. Looked up from germline, CDR1 is SNHLY and CDR2 is FYNNEI. CDR3 sequence reads: CASSPTGGANEKLFF. The CDR3 DNA reads as TGTGCCAGCAGCCCCACGGGGGGAGCTAATGAAAAACTGTTTTTT.

The gene calls are TRBV5-8 and TRBJ2-2; D not resolved. V was clipped by 0 bases and J by 1 base, with 4 bases between them. CDR1 and CDR2 from the germline V gene are SGHTS and YDEGEE. CDR3 size: 14 residues. This CDR3 is CASSLDRNTGELFF. The CDR3 region has the DNA TGTGCCAGCAGCTTGGACAGGAACACCGGGGAGCTGTTTTTT. Full variable domain (rest looked up from reference TRBV5-8 and TRBJ2-2): EAGVTQSPTHLIKTRGQQATLRCSPISGHTSVYWYQQALGLGLQFLLWYDEGEERNRGNFPPRFSGRQFPNYSSELNVNALELEDSALYLCASSLDRNTGELFFGEGSRLTVL.

The rearrangement uses TRBV18 and TRBJ1-1, with a weak D call TRBD1 (6 bases). CDR3 length: 16 residues. V lost 3 bases to trimming and J lost 6 bases, with 20 bases between them. Germline V lookup: CDR1 KGHSH, CDR2 LQKENI. CDR3 sequence (DNA): TGTGCCAGCTCACCTATGACAACGGGGGCGGCGGCTGAAGCTTTCTTT. It codes for CASSPMTTGAAAEAFF.

The CDR3 reads CASSRVFDDEQYF. CDR3 bases: TGTGCCAGCAGTCGGGTCTTTGACGACGAGCAGTACTTC. J is TRBJ2-7 and V is TRBV6-4; D uncertain. Looked up from germline, CDR1 is MRHNA and CDR2 is SNTAGT. V lost 5 bases and J 5 bases, leaving 13 bases between the germline ends. The CDR3 is 13 amino acids.

CDR3 coding DNA: TGTGCCAGCAGCCTGGGGGGGGCACTACAAGAGACCCAGTACTTC. This gives the protein CASSLGGALQETQYF. The chain has TRBV7-7 and TRBJ2-5; tentatively, D is TRBD2 (7 bases). Looked up from germline, CDR1 is SSHAT and CDR2 is FNYEAQ (reference sequence). This CDR3 is built from 15 residues. Deletions cut 5 bases from V and 2 bases from J, with 15 bases between.

The rearrangement uses TRBV29-1 and TRBJ1-1; 7 nucleotides line up with TRBD1. This CDR3 has 11 residues. V lost 6 bases and J lost 8; bases outside the gene matches: 6. Germline V lookup: CDR1 SQVTM, CDR2 ANQGSEA. The CDR3 protein is CSVNRGGEAFF. The CDR3 DNA follows: TGCAGCGTCAACAGGGGTGGGGAAGCTTTCTTT.

The CDR3 region is CASSARSGANVLTF. The CDR3 nucleotides are TGCGCCAGCAGCGCCCGCTCTGGGGCCAACGTCCTGACTTTC. This rearrangement joins TRBV5-1 to TRBJ2-6; D ambiguous. This CDR3 comprises 14 residues. Germline V gene lookup returns CDR1 SGHRS and CDR2 YFSETQ. The V and J ends lost 4 bases and 0 bases respectively, with 5 bases between them. Drawing the rest from reference TRBV5-1 and TRBJ2-6, the complete variable domain is KAGVTQTPRYLIKTRGQQVTLSCSPISGHRSVSWYQQTPGQGLQFLFEYFSETQRNKGNFPGRFSGRQFSNSRSEMNVSTLELGDSALYLCASSARSGANVLTFGAGSRLTVL.

The rearrangement links TRBV7-3 to TRBJ1-1, with a weak D call TRBD1 (5 bases). CDR1 and CDR2 from the germline V gene are SGHTA and FQGTGA. The CDR3 has 14 amino acids. Trimming took 4 bases from V and 2 from J, leaving 11 bases between them. As DNA, the CDR3 is TGTGCCAGCAGCTCGGGACTCCAAAACACTGAAGCTTTCTTT. It is translated as CASSSGLQNTEAFF.

V usage is TRBV11-1 and J usage is TRBJ2-5, with no clear D. Deletions cut 1 base from V and 2 bases from J, with 5 bases between. This CDR3 contains 13 residues. Germline-derived CDR1 and CDR2 are SGHAT and FQDESV (reference sequence). This chain's CDR3 is CASSLGQQETQYF. In nucleotides, the CDR3 is TGTGCCAGCAGCTTAGGACAACAAGAGACCCAGTACTTC.

The rearrangement uses TRBV7-3 and TRBJ2-5; 15 bases line up with TRBD2. The germline gives CDR1 SGHTA, CDR2 FQGTGA. There are 17 residues in the CDR3. J lost 5 bases, V lost 5 bases, and 9 bases had no gene match. The CDR3 protein is CASSNLGLAGGRETQYF. The CDR3 DNA sequence: TGTGCCAGCAGCAACCTGGGACTAGCGGGGGGACGGGAGACCCAGTACTTC.